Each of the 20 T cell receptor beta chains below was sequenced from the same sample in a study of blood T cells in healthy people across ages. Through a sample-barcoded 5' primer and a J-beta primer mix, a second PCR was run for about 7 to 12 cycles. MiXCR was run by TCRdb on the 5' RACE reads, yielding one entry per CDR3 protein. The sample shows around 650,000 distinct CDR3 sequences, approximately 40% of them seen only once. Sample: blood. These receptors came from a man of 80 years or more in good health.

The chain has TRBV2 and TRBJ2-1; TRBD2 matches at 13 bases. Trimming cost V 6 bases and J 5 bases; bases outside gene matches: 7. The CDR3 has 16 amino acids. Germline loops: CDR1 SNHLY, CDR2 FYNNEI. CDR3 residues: CASRDPGTSGNNEQFF. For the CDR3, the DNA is TGTGCCAGCAGGGACCCCGGGACTAGCGGGAACAATGAGCAGTTCTTC.

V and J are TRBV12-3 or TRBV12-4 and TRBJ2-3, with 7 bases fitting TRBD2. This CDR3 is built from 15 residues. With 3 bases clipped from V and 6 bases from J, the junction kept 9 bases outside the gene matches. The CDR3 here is CASSFIAGEGDTQYF. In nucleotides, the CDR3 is TGTGCCAGCAGTTTTATCGCGGGGGAGGGTGATACGCAGTATTTT.

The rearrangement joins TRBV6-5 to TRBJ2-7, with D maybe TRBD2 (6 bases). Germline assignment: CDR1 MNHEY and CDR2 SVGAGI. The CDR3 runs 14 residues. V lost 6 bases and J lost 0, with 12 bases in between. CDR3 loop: CASRRDFSSYEQYF. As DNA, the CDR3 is TGTGCCAGCAGGCGGGACTTCAGCTCCTACGAGCAGTACTTC.

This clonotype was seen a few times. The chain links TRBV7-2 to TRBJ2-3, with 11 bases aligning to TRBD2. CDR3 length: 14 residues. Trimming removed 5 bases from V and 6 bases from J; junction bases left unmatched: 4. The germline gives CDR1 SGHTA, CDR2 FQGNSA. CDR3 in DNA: TGTGCCAGCAGCGTTAGCGGGAGGGTCGATACGCAGTATTTT. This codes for CASSVSGRVDTQYF.

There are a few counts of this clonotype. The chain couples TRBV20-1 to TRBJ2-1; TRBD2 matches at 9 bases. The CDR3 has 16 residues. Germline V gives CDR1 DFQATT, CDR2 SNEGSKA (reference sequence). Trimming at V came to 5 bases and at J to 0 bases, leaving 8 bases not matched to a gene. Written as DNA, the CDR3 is TGCAGTGCTCCCCCCCGTAGCGGGAGCTCCTACAATGAGCAGTTCTTC. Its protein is CSAPPRSGSSYNEQFF.

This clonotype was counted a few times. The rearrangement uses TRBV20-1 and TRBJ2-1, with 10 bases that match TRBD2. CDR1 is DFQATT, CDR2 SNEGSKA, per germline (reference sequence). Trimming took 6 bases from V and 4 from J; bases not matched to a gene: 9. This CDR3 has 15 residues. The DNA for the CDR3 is TGCAGTGCCAACCCAACTAGCGGGGAATACAATGAGCAGTTCTTC. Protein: CSANPTSGEYNEQFF.

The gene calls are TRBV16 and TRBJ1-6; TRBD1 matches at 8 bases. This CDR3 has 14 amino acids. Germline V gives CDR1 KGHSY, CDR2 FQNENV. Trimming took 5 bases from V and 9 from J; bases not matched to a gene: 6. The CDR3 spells CASSLQGGGSPLHF. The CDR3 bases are TGTGCCAGCAGCTTACAGGGGGGAGGTTCACCCCTCCACTTT.

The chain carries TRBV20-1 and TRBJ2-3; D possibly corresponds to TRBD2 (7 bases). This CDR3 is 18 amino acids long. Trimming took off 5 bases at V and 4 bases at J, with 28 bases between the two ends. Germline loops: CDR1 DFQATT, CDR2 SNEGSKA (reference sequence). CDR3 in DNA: TGCAGTGCTGGACCCAACCTTGCGGGGGCGCTCGGTTCAGATACGCAGTATTTT. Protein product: CSAGPNLAGALGSDTQYF.

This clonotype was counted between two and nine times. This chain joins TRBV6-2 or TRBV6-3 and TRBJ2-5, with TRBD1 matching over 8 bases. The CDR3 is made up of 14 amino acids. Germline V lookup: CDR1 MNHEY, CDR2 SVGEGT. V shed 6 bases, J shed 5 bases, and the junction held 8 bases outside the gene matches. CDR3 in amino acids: CASSLQGDSETQYF. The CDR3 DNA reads TGTGCCAGCAGCTTACAGGGGGATAGTGAGACCCAGTACTTC.

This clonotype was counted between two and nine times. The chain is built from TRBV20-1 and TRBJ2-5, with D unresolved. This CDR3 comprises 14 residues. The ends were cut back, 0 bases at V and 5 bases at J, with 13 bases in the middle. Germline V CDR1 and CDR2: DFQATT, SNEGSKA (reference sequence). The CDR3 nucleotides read TGCAGTGCTAGAGATAGCCAGCCCACGGAGACCCAGTACTTC. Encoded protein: CSARDSQPTETQYF.

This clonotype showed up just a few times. CDR3 in amino acids: CAISASQGNIQYF. For the CDR3, the DNA is TGTGCCATTTCTGCTTCTCAAGGAAACATTCAGTACTTC. V is TRBV6-2 or TRBV6-3 and J is TRBJ2-4; no reliable D call. The CDR3 runs to 13 residues. V was shortened by 10 bases and J by 6 bases, with 16 bases between the two germline ends. Germline CDR1 is MNHEY and CDR2 is SVGEGT.

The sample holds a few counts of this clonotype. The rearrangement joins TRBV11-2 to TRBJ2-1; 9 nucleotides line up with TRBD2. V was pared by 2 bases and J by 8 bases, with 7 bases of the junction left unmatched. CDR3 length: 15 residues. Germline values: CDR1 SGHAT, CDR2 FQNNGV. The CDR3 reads CASSLRRGGIDEQFF. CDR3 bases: TGTGCCAGCAGCTTACGGCGGGGGGGCATCGATGAGCAGTTCTTC.

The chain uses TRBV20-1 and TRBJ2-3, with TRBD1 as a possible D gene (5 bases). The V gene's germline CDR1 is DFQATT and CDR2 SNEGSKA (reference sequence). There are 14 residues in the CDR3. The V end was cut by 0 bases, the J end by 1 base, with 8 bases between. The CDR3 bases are TGCAGTGCTAGAGATATAGGGGGCACAGATACGCAGTATTTT. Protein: CSARDIGGTDTQYF.

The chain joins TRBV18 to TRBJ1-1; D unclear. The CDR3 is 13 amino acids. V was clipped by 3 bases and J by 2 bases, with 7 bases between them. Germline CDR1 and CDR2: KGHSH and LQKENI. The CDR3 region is CASSPSKNTEAFF. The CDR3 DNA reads TGTGCCAGCTCACCTAGTAAAAACACTGAAGCTTTCTTT. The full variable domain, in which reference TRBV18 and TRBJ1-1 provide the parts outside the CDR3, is NAGVMQNPRHLVRRRGQEARLRCSPMKGHSHVYWYRQLPEEGLKFMVYLQKENIIDESGMPKERFSAEFPKEGPSILRIQQVVRGDSAAYFCASSPSKNTEAFFGQGTRLTVV.

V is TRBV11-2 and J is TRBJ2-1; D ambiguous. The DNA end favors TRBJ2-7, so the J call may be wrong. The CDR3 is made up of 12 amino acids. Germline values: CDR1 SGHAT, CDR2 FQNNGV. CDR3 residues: CASSPVFNEQYF. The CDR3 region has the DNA TGTGCCAGCAGCCCCGTATTCAATGAGCAGTACTTC.

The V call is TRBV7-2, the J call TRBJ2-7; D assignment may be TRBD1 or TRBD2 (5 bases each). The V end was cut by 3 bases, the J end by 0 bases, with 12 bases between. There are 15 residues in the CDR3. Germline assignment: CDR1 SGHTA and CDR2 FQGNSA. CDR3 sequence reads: CASSLGTHLSYEQYF. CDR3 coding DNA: TGTGCCAGCAGCTTGGGGACCCACCTCTCCTACGAGCAGTACTTC.

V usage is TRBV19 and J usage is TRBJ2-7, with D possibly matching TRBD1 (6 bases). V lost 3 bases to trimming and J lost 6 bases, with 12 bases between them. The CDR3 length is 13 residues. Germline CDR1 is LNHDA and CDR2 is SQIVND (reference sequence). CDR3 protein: CASSISGALEQYF. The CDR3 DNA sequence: TGTGCCAGTAGTATTTCAGGGGCTCTCGAGCAGTACTTC.

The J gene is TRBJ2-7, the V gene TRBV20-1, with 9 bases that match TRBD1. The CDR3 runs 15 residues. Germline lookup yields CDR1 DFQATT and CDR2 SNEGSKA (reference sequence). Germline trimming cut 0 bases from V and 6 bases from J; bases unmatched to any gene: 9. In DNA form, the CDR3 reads TGCAGTGCTAGAGACCGGGACAGGGATGCCAGCGAGCAGTACTTC. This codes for CSARDRDRDASEQYF.

Here the CDR3 reads CASSQPGPPAAGPNNEQFF. CDR3 DNA sequence: TGCGCCAGCAGCCAACCGGGACCCCCTGCGGCGGGCCCAAACAATGAGCAGTTCTTC. The chain couples TRBV5-1 to TRBJ2-1; D may be TRBD1 or TRBD2 (5 bases each). The germline V gene encodes CDR1 SGHRS and CDR2 YFSETQ. This CDR3 region has 19 residues. The V gene lost 4 bases and the J gene lost 5 bases, with 28 bases spanning the gap.

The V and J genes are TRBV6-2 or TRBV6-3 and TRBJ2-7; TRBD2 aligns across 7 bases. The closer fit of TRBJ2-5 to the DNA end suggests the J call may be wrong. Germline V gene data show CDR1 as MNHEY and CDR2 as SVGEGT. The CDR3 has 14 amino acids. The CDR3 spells CASRQVGREETQYF. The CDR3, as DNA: TGTGCCAGCAGACAGGTGGGGAGGGAGGAGACCCAGTACTTC.